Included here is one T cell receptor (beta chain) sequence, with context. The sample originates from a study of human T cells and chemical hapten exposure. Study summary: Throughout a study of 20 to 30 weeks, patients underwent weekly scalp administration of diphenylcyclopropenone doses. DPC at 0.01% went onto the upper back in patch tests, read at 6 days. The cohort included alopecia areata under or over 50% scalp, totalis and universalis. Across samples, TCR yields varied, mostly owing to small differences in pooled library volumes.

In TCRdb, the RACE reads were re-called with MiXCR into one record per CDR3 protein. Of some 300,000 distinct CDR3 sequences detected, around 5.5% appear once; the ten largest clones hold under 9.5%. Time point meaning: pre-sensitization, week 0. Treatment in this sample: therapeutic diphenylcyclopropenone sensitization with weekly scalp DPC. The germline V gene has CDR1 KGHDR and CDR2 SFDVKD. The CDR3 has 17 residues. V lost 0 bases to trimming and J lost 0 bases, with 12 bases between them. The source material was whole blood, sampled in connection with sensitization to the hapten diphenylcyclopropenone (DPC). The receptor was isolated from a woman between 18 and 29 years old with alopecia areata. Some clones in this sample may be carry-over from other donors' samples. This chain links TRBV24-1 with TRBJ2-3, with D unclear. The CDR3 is CATSDLDQESSTDTQYF. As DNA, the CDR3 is TGTGCCACCAGTGATTTGGACCAGGAAAGTAGCACAGATACGCAGTATTTT.